The 31 T cell receptor beta chains below come from one sample, sequenced in a study of Graves' ophthalmopathy and Graves' hyperthyroidism. RNA transcripts served as template for amplifying TCR beta CDR3 sequences. First-round RT-PCR with HTBI primers preceded a second-round multiplex PCR. TCRdb reanalysed the multiplex PCR reads using MiXCR and keeps one entry per CDR3 protein. This repertoire shows roughly 700,000 distinct CDR3 sequences, about 44% found once; its top ten account for roughly 46%. Sequencing was done on a sample of peripheral blood. These receptors were obtained from an adult man with Graves' ophthalmopathy.

The chain links TRBV11-2 to TRBJ2-6; 10 bases match TRBD1. The CDR3 is 19 residues long. V lost 5 bases and J lost 0; bases outside the gene matches: 10. CDR1 is SGHAT, CDR2 FQNNGV, per germline. In DNA, the CDR3 is TGTGCCAGCAGCCCCTCGGGGACAGGGGCCATCTCTGGGGCCAACGTCCTGACTTTC. It specifies CASSPSGTGAISGANVLTF.

This clonotype was detected only a few times. V and J are TRBV24-1 and TRBJ1-5; D not certain. The CDR3 loop spans 14 amino acids. Germline V gives CDR1 KGHDR, CDR2 SFDVKD. V was shortened by 7 bases and J by 6 bases, with 15 bases between the two germline ends. The CDR3 nucleotides read TGTGCCACCAGAGACCCGGCGGGGAGTCAGCCCCAGCATTTT. Translation gives CATRDPAGSQPQHF.

This clonotype came up many times. The CDR3 loop reads CSVAPDTEKLFF. DNA of the CDR3: TGCAGCGTCGCCCCGGACACTGAAAAACTGTTTTTT. The V call is TRBV29-1, the J call TRBJ1-4, with D possibly being TRBD1 (5 bases). Germline V gene sequence: CDR1 SQVTM, CDR2 ANQGSEA. The CDR3 consists of 12 residues. V was pared by 6 bases and J by 7 bases, with 12 bases between.

This clonotype was recorded many times. This rearrangement joins TRBV7-9 to TRBJ1-1; 7 nucleotides match TRBD1. CDR3 length: 14 residues. CDR1 is SEHNR, CDR2 FQNEAQ, per germline (reference sequence). With 4 bases clipped from V and 1 base from J, the junction kept 3 bases outside the gene matches. CDR3 nucleotide sequence: TGTGCCAGCAGCTCGACAGGGAGGAACACTGAAGCTTTCTTT. This gives the protein CASSSTGRNTEAFF.

The sample holds a few counts of this clonotype. The chain is built from TRBV11-2 and TRBJ2-5; D gene uncertain. This CDR3 has 15 amino acids. The germline CDR1 and CDR2 sequences are SGHAT and FQNNGV. V was clipped by 2 bases and J by 5 bases, with 15 bases between them. The CDR3 reads CASSLSPGAMETQYF. The CDR3 region has the DNA TGTGCCAGCAGCTTATCCCCGGGTGCAATGGAGACCCAGTACTTC.

This clonotype has a single count. V and J are TRBV2 and TRBJ1-2, with D possibly TRBD1 on 6 matching bases. This CDR3 is 14 amino acids long. V lost 6 bases, J lost 1 base, and 12 bases lay in between. Germline V gives CDR1 SNHLY, CDR2 FYNNEI. The CDR3, as DNA: TGTGCCAGCAGCTTCCCGGACAGTAACTATGGCTACACCTTC. It specifies CASSFPDSNYGYTF.

This clonotype was counted ten times or more. The chain combines TRBV10-3 with TRBJ2-7; 7 nucleotides align to TRBD2. Germline V gene sequence: CDR1 ENHRY, CDR2 SYGVKD. The CDR3 length is 13 residues. V lost 8 bases, J lost 5 bases, and 9 bases stayed unmatched. The CDR3: CAIRTGGSDEQYF. CDR3 coding DNA: TGTGCCATCCGGACTGGCGGGAGTGACGAGCAGTACTTC.

The genes are TRBV2 and TRBJ1-5; 10 nucleotides line up with TRBD1. From germline, CDR1 is SNHLY and CDR2 FYNNEI. With 10 bases clipped from V and 6 bases from J, the junction kept 9 bases outside the gene matches. CDR3 length: 14 residues. In nucleotides, the CDR3 is TGTGCCACCCTTAGACAGGGGGCCTCTCAGCCCCAGCATTTT. This gives the protein CATLRQGASQPQHF.

This clonotype was recorded many times. V usage is TRBV7-9 and J usage is TRBJ1-2; D call uncertain. V was trimmed by 8 bases and J by 4 bases, leaving 14 bases between them. The CDR3 extends over 13 amino acids. Germline CDR1 SEHNR, CDR2 FQNEAQ (reference sequence). The CDR3 region is CASLPGEAYGYTF. CDR3 nucleotide sequence: TGTGCCAGCCTCCCCGGGGAAGCCTATGGCTACACCTTC.

This clonotype was counted only a few times. This rearrangement joins TRBV29-1 to TRBJ2-3, with D perhaps matching TRBD1 or TRBD2 (5 bases each). This CDR3 region has 13 residues. Trimming removed 3 bases at V and 6 bases at J, with 13 bases between. Per germline, CDR1 SQVTM and CDR2 ANQGSEA. The CDR3 sequence: CSVEGRGWDTQYF. CDR3 in DNA: TGCAGCGTTGAGGGACGAGGGTGGGATACGCAGTATTTT.

This chain connects TRBV2 to TRBJ2-2, with D maybe TRBD1 (5 bases). V was trimmed by 7 bases and J by 1 base, leaving 10 bases between them. This CDR3 has 14 amino acids. CDR1 is SNHLY, CDR2 FYNNEI, per germline. CDR3 loop: CASKYDRNTGELFF. The CDR3 coding sequence is TGTGCCAGCAAGTACGACAGGAACACCGGGGAGCTGTTTTTT.

With respect to this clonotype: A much more abundant neighbour one base away suggests this may be a read error. This chain connects TRBV29-1 to TRBJ2-7; the D gene is possibly TRBD2 (5 bases). The CDR3 loop spans 13 amino acids. CDR1 and CDR2 from the germline V gene are SQVTM and ANQGSEA. V lost 5 bases and J lost 6, with 17 bases in between. As DNA, the CDR3 is TGCAGCGTTTACCGGGGTAACGACTGCGAGCAGTACTTC. Translated, it gives CSVYRGNDCEQYF.

The chain couples TRBV20-1 to TRBJ1-5; 8 bases fit TRBD1. The CDR3 is made up of 21 amino acids. Germline V gene lookup returns CDR1 DFQATT and CDR2 SNEGSKA (reference sequence). V shed 0 bases, J shed 0 bases, and the junction held 19 bases outside the gene matches. CDR3 nucleotide sequence: TGCAGTGCTAGAGATTCAGGACAGGGCTTATATAGTGATTATAGCAATCAGCCCCAGCATTTT. It encodes CSARDSGQGLYSDYSNQPQHF.

This clonotype came up many times. The chain employs TRBV9 and TRBJ1-6; TRBD1 matches 9 bases. Unmatched junction bases numbered 10, after V lost 5 bases and J lost 10 bases. CDR1 and CDR2 from the germline V gene are SGDLS and YYNGEE. The CDR3 loop spans 15 amino acids. The chain's CDR3 is CASSPGQGRNSPLHF. For the CDR3, the DNA is TGTGCCAGCAGTCCCGGACAGGGGAGGAACTCACCCCTCCACTTT.

This clonotype was detected once. V gene TRBV7-2 combines with J gene TRBJ1-2; the D gene is possibly TRBD1 (5 bases). Germline loops: CDR1 SGHTA, CDR2 FQGNSA. The CDR3 covers 15 residues. Trimming removed 1 base at V and 7 bases at J, with 16 bases between. As DNA, the CDR3 is TGTGCCAGCAGCTTAGGGCAGGGAGGAGGCTGTGGCTACACCTTC. Encoded protein: CASSLGQGGGCGYTF.

V gene TRBV11-2 combines with J gene TRBJ1-5, with D possibly TRBD1 on 5 matching bases. CDR3 length: 15 amino acids. V lost 5 bases and J lost 6, with 17 bases in between. In germline, CDR1 is SGHAT, CDR2 FQNNGV. CDR3: CASSQVQGEGQPQHF. DNA of the CDR3: TGTGCCAGCAGCCAAGTACAAGGGGAGGGTCAGCCCCAGCATTTT.

The sample holds many counts of this clonotype. The genes are TRBV9 and TRBJ2-7; 9 bases fit TRBD1. CDR3 length: 15 residues. With V trimmed by 0 bases and J by 0 bases, 1 base remained unmatched. Germline V CDR1 and CDR2: SGDLS, YYNGEE. The CDR3 DNA sequence: TGTGCCAGCAGCGTAGCGGGACAGGGCTCCTACGAGCAGTACTTC. Its protein product is CASSVAGQGSYEQYF.

This chain connects TRBV19 to TRBJ1-6; possible D gene TRBD1, 6 bases. Looked up from germline, CDR1 is LNHDA and CDR2 is SQIVND (reference sequence). This CDR3 is built from 15 residues. The V and J ends lost 1 base and 9 bases respectively, with 13 bases between them. For the CDR3, the DNA is TGTGCCAGTAGTATAGCCAGGGGCGATGGTTCACCCCTCCACTTT. Protein sequence: CASSIARGDGSPLHF.

Notes on this clonotype: It is likely a read error, because the conserved phenylalanine at the end of the CDR3 is missing. The chain recombines TRBV7-3 with TRBJ2-6; no firm D call. V lost 0 bases to trimming and J lost 1 base, with 13 bases between them. The CDR3 contains 18 residues. Germline V gene lookup returns CDR1 SGHTA and CDR2 FQGTGA. The CDR3 protein is CASSLTPASRSGANVLTL. The CDR3 bases are TGTGCCAGCAGCTTAACGCCCGCCAGCAGATCTGGGGCCAACGTCCTGACTCTC.

As to this clonotype: A read error may produce the germline difference seen at one junction end. The CDR3 bases are TGTGCCAGCAGTTCTATCGACGGGGAAGAGACCCAGTACTTC. This sequence encodes CASSSIDGEETQYF. The rearrangement uses TRBV10-3 and TRBJ2-5, with TRBD2 as a possible D gene (5 bases). CDR1 and CDR2 from the germline V gene are ENHRY and SYGVKD. This CDR3 contains 14 residues.

This clonotype was seen more than once but under ten times. The chain is built from TRBV6-4 and TRBJ2-3; 7 positions match TRBD1. The J segment lost 2 bases and the V segment lost 6 bases, leaving 8 bases of the junction unmatched. This CDR3 spans 15 amino acids. Germline CDR1 MRHNA, CDR2 SNTAGT. In DNA, the CDR3 is TGTGCCAGCAGCCCATCAGGGGGAACCACAGATACGCAGTATTTT. Translation gives CASSPSGGTTDTQYF.

This sequence joins TRBV19 and TRBJ1-5, with D unclear. CDR1 is LNHDA, CDR2 SQIVND, per germline (reference sequence). The length of the CDR3 is 14 residues. Between the trimmed V and J ends, which lost 3 bases and 14 bases, there was a span of 20 bases. This CDR3 reads CASSMSGRESDEHF. The CDR3 DNA sequence: TGTGCCAGTAGTATGAGCGGTCGGGAGTCAGATGAGCATTTT. Based on the CDR3 plus reference TRBV19 and TRBJ1-5, the full variable domain is DGGITQSPKYLFRKEGQNVTLSCEQNLNHDAMYWYRQDPGQGLRLIYYSQIVNDFQKGDIAEGYSVSREKKESFPLTVTSAQKNPTAFYLCASSMSGRESDEHFGDGTRLSIL.

The gene calls are TRBV7-9 and TRBJ2-7; TRBD2 aligns across 7 bases. The V segment lost 5 bases and the J segment 7 bases; nucleotides outside the gene matches: 8. The CDR3 covers 13 residues. Germline assignment: CDR1 SEHNR and CDR2 FQNEAQ (reference sequence). CDR3 in amino acids: CASSQGGYQEQYF. In DNA, the CDR3 is TGTGCCAGCAGCCAGGGAGGGTACCAGGAGCAGTACTTC. The full variable domain, with the rest looked up from reference TRBV7-9 and TRBJ2-7, is DTGVSQNPRHKITKRGQNVTFRCDPISEHNRLYWYRQTLGQGPEFLTYFQNEAQLEKSRLLSDRFSAERPKGSFSTLEIQRTEQGDSAMYLCASSQGGYQEQYFGPGTRLTVT.

Notes on this clonotype: One end of the junction fails to match germline, which may point to a read error. This rearrangement joins TRBV11-2 to TRBJ2-7, with TRBD2 matching 14 bases. The CDR3 runs 16 residues. Germline CDR1 is SGHAT and CDR2 is FQNNGV. Written as DNA, the CDR3 is TGTGCCAGCAGCTCCTCGACTAGCGGGAGGGCCTATGAGCAGTACTTC. This gives the protein CASSSSTSGRAYEQYF.

This chain links TRBV25-1 with TRBJ2-5; D gene ambiguous. CDR3 length: 15 amino acids. V lost 6 bases, J lost 2 bases, and 16 bases lay in between. CDR1 and CDR2 (germline): MGHDK, SYGVNS. The CDR3 nucleotides read TGTGCCAGCAGCTTAGGCAGGAGAATACAAGAGACCCAGTACTTC. It specifies CASSLGRRIQETQYF.

This clonotype came up a few times. This chain connects TRBV20-1 to TRBJ1-2, with D perhaps matching TRBD1 (5 bases). From germline, CDR1 is DFQATT and CDR2 SNEGSKA (reference sequence). The CDR3 is made up of 13 amino acids. The V and J ends lost 3 bases and 4 bases respectively, with 12 bases between them. The CDR3 protein is CSASQQEIYGYTF. CDR3 nucleotide sequence: TGCAGTGCTAGCCAACAGGAGATCTATGGCTACACCTTC.

Comment on this clonotype: The junction differs from germline at one of its ends, possibly a read error. The rearrangement uses TRBV7-8 and TRBJ1-2, with TRBD1 as a possible D gene (5 bases). The CDR3 has 12 residues. CDR1 and CDR2 (germline): SGHVS, FQNEAQ. The CDR3 region is CASSQEQVLGTF. CDR3 in DNA: TGCGCCAGCAGCCAAGAACAGGTACTCGGCACCTTC.

This clonotype was counted at least ten times. The genes are TRBV7-9 and TRBJ2-7; TRBD1 is a possible D gene (6 bases). Germline V lookup: CDR1 SEHNR, CDR2 FQNEAQ (reference sequence). The CDR3 is made up of 15 amino acids. The V end lost 5 bases, the J end lost 0 bases, and 14 bases lay between the germline ends. CDR3 amino acids: CASSPGQLSSYEQYF. The CDR3 DNA is TGTGCCAGCAGCCCAGGACAGCTTAGCTCCTACGAGCAGTACTTC.

Only one count was recorded for this clonotype. The V call is TRBV2, the J call TRBJ2-5; TRBD1 aligns across 7 bases. There are 13 residues in the CDR3. V lost 4 bases, J lost 13 bases, and 12 bases stayed unmatched. CDR1 is SNHLY, CDR2 FYNNEI, per germline. The CDR3 region has the DNA TGTGCCAGCAGTGTTTACAGGGGAGTTGCCGGGTACTTC. Amino acid sequence: CASSVYRGVAGYF. The full variable domain, completed using reference TRBV2 and TRBJ2-5, is EPEVTQTPSHQVTQMGQEVILRCVPISNHLYFYWYRQILGQKVEFLVSFYNNEISEKSEIFDDQFSVERPDGSNFTLKIRSTKLEDSAMYFCASSVYRGVAGYFGPGTRLLVL.

This clonotype was found a few times. The gene calls are TRBV6-4 and TRBJ1-1; D unclear. In germline, CDR1 is MRHNA, CDR2 SNTAGT. V lost 6 bases to trimming and J lost 4 bases, with 18 bases between them. This CDR3 has 15 amino acids. The CDR3 reads CASSQGGSWSTEAFF. The DNA for the CDR3 is TGTGCCAGCAGCCAAGGAGGGTCTTGGAGCACTGAAGCTTTCTTT.

This clonotype showed up just a few times. The rearrangement joins TRBV19 to TRBJ1-2; the match to TRBD1 covers 7 bases. There are 13 residues in the CDR3. J was trimmed by 4 bases and V by 9 bases; bases with no gene match: 8. Germline V gene lookup returns CDR1 LNHDA and CDR2 SQIVND (reference sequence). CDR3: CASVESGGYGYTF. In nucleotides, the CDR3 is TGTGCCAGCGTTGAATCAGGGGGCTATGGCTACACCTTC.